This T cell receptor (beta chain) was recorded in a study of cytomegalovirus exposure and HLA in healthy donors. On the study more broadly: Unique TCR beta sequences numbering some 110 million came from 150 million to 200 million T cells in an earlier analysis.

The CDR3 length is 14 residues. The germline V gene encodes CDR1 SSHAT and CDR2 FNYEAQ (reference sequence). A remark on this clone: Its target is unknown. At one end, the junction sequence differs from germline, possibly due to a read error.

60 Vbeta and 13 Jbeta primers were used in PCR. This table comes from immunoSEQ multiplex PCR, and its TCRdb copy is limited to in-frame clones, with some not included. The sample includes some 150,000 clones, roughly 80% of them seen just once. Study-wide points: A later analysis linked a missense variant in DCLRE1C to the trimming of TCR beta V and J genes. Despite most TCR sequences being rare, some public TCRs occurred in many donors. Most TCR beta V segments were productive about 87% or about 30% of the time in an earlier analysis.

This sequence was found in a woman aged 45-60 years in good health and CMV-seronegative. The sequenced sample was PBMCs. This rearrangement joins TRBV7-7 to TRBJ2-7; D may be TRBD1 (6 bases). CDR3 sequence: CASSHDITGYRRYF. For the CDR3, the DNA is TGTGCTAGCAGCCACGATATAACAGGGTATAGGCGGTACTTC.